This T cell receptor (beta chain) is from a study of T cells after yellow fever vaccination. Germline CDR1 is SGHTA and CDR2 is FQGNSA. The CDR3 runs to 16 residues. V was clipped by 2 bases and J by 1 base; unmatched bases: 4. TCRdb itself ran the 5' RACE reads through MiXCR, one entry per CDR3 protein. This sample has some 260,000 distinct CDR3 sequences, with over 4.5% found just once. The sequence was obtained from a man younger than 35 who received the YFV17D yellow fever vaccine. The rearrangement uses TRBV7-2 and TRBJ2-2; 7 nucleotides agree with TRBD2. The sequencing used CD4+ T cells sorted from PBMCs, collected on the day of the yellow fever booster vaccination. In nucleotides, the CDR3 is TGTGCCAGCAGCTTATTCCGCGGGGGGAACACCGGGGAGCTGTTTTTT. Amino acid sequence: CASSLFRGGNTGELFF.